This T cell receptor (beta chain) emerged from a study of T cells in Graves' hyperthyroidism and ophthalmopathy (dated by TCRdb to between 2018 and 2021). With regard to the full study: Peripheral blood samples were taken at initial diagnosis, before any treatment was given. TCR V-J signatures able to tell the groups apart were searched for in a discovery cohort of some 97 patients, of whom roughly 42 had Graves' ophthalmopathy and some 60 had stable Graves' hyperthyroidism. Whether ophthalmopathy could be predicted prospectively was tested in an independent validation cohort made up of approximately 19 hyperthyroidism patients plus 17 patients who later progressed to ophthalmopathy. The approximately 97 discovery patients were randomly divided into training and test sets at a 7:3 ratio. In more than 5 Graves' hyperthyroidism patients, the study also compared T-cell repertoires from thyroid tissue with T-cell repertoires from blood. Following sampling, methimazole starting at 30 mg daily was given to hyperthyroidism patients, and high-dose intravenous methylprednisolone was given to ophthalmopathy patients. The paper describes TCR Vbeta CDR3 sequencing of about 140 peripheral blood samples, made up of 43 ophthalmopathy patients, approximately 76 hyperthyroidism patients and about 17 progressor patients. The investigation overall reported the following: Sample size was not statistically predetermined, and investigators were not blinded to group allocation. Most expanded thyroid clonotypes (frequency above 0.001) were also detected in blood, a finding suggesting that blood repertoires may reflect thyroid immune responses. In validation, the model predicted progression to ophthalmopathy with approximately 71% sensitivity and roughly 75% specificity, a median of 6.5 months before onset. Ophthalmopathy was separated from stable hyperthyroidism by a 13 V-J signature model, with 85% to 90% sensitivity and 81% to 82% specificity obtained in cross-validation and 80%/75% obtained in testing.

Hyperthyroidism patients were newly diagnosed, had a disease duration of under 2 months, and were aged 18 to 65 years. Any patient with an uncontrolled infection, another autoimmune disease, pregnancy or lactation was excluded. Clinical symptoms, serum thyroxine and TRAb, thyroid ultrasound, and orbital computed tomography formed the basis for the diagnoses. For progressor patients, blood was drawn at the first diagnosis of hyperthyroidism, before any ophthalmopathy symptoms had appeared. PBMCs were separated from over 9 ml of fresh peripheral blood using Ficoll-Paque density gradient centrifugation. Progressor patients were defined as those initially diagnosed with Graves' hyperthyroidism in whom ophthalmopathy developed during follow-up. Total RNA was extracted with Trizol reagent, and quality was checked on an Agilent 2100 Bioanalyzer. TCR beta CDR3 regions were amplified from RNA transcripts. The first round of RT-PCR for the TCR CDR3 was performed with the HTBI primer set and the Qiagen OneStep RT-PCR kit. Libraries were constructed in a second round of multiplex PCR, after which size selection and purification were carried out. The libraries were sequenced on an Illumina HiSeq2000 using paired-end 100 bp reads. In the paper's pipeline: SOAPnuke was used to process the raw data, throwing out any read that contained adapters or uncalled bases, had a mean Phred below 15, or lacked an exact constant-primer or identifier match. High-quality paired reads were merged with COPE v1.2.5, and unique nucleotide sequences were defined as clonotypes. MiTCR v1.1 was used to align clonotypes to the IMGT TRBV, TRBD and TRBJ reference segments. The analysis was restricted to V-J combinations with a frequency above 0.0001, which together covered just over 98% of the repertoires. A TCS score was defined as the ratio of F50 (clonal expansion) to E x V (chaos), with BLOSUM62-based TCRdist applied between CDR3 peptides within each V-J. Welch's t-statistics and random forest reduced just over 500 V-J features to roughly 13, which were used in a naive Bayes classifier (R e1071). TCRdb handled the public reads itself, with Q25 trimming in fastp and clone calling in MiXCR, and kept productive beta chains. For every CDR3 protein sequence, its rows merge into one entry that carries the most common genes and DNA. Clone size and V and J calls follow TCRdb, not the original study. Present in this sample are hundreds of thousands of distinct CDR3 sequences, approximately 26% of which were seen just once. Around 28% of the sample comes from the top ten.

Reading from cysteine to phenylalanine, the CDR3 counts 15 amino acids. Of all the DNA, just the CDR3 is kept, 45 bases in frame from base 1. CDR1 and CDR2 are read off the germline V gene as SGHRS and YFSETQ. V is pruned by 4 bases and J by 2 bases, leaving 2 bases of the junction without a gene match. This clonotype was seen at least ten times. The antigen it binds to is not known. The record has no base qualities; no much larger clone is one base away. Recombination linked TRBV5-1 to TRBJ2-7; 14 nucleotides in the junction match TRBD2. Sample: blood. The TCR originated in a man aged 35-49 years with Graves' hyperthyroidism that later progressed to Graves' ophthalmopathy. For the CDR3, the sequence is CASSQGLAGAYEQYF. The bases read TGCGCCAGCAGCCAGGGACTAGCGGGAGCCTACGAGCAGTACTTC.